The next 25 T cell receptor beta chains were all read from a single sample in a study of tumor-infiltrating lymphocytes in primary liver carcinoma. Co-extraction of both nucleic acids (RNA and DNA) used about 19-33 mg of unsorted bulk tissue. TCR beta cDNA was made from approximately 500 ng total RNA with a constant-region primer. It was through three nested multiplex PCR rounds of slightly modified ARM-PCR that TCR beta libraries arose. TRBV1-TRBV30 forward primers and a C-beta reverse primer were used in the first two PCR rounds, which each ran for around 10 cycles. TCRdb reprocessed the multiplex PCR reads via MiXCR and lists one record per CDR3 protein. Among fewer than 90,000 distinct CDR3 sequences listed, around 70% were seen once. Source material: liver tumor tissue from sampling region 1. The subset: tumor region T1, superior pole. Every receptor here comes from a man in his forties or fifties with primary liver carcinoma and hepatitis B virus infection.

The table lists this clonotype with a count of one. At one end, the junction sequence differs from germline, possibly due to a read error. This rearrangement joins TRBV19 to TRBJ2-5; D might be TRBD1 (6 bases). Germline V CDR1 and CDR2: LNHDA, SQIVND (reference sequence). This CDR3 comprises 13 residues. CDR3 amino acids: CVSKSDRKETQYF. The CDR3, as DNA: TGTGTCAGTAAATCGGACAGAAAAGAGACCCAGTACTTC.

V usage is TRBV20-1 and J usage is TRBJ2-7, with D hard to call. V gave up 0 bases and J gave up 2 bases, with 11 bases separating them. There are 14 residues in the CDR3. CDR1 and CDR2 (germline): DFQATT, SNEGSKA (reference sequence). The CDR3 region is CSARDGVEAYEQYF. The CDR3 nucleotides are TGCAGTGCTAGAGATGGGGTTGAAGCCTACGAGCAGTACTTC.

A word on this clonotype: This CDR3 is missing its conserved last phenylalanine or tryptophan, likely due to a read error. The chain uses TRBV7-9 and TRBJ2-3; perhaps D is TRBD1 or TRBD2 (6 bases each). This CDR3 spans 14 amino acids. Per the germline V gene, CDR1 is SEHNR and CDR2 is FQNEAQ (reference sequence). This chain's CDR3 is CTSSGPGATDTQYS. CDR3 nucleotide sequence: TGTACCAGCAGCGGCCCGGGGGCGACAGATACGCAGTATTCT.

The gene calls are TRBV4-1 and TRBJ2-2, with D unclear. V gave up 5 bases and J gave up 2 bases, with 12 bases separating them. Germline CDR1 reads MGHRA; CDR2 reads YSYEKL. The CDR3 consists of 15 residues. The CDR3 here is CASSMETGNTGELFF. CDR3 nucleotide sequence: TGCGCCAGCAGCATGGAAACGGGCAACACCGGGGAGCTGTTTTTT.

Concerning this clonotype: A much larger clonotype is one base distant, so this may be a read error. The CDR3, as DNA: TGTGCCAGCAGCCGTAAGACACTACAAGAGACCCAGTACTTC. Residues: CASSRKTLQETQYF. The chain joins TRBV14 to TRBJ2-5; D call uncertain. Trimming pared 4 bases from V and 2 bases from J, leaving 11 bases between. Germline V gene sequence: CDR1 SGHDN, CDR2 FVKESK. The length of the CDR3 is 14 residues.

As to this clonotype: A read error may explain this, as a much larger clone is one base away. The chain has TRBV28 and TRBJ1-2; TRBD1 aligns across 9 bases. The CDR3 runs to 14 residues. Germline values: CDR1 MDHEN, CDR2 SYDVKM. The CDR3 DNA reads as TGTGTCAGCAAGACAGGGGGGGCCGACTATGGCTACACCTTC. Amino acids: CVSKTGGADYGYTF.

Worth noting for this clonotype: One end of the junction does not line up with germline, which may come from a read error. This sequence joins TRBV28 and TRBJ1-1; perhaps TRBD1 as D (5 bases). This CDR3 is built from 13 residues. The germline V gene encodes CDR1 MDHEN and CDR2 SYDVKM. In DNA, the CDR3 is TGTGCCGGCAGTTTATCCCAAACAGGAGCGGCTTTCTTT. As protein: CAGSLSQTGAAFF. Full variable domain (rest looked up from reference TRBV28 and TRBJ1-1): DVKVTQSSRYLVKRTGEKVFLECVQDMDHENMFWYRQDPGLGLRLIYFSYDVKMKEKGDIPEGYSVSREKKERFSLILESASTNQTSMYLCAGSLSQTGAAFFGQGTRLTVV.

Details on this clonotype: A read error is possible here, since a much larger clone lies one base away. The genes are TRBV24-1 and TRBJ2-5; 10 nucleotides match TRBD1. V shed 4 bases and J 9 bases; nucleotides not matched to a gene: 13. The CDR3 consists of 16 residues. Germline V gene lookup returns CDR1 KGHDR and CDR2 SFDVKD. The CDR3 loop reads CATSESGTGVGEAQYF. CDR3 nucleotide sequence: TGTGCCACCAGTGAATCCGGGACAGGGGTAGGGGAGGCCCAGTACTTC.

With regard to this clonotype: One end of the junction does not line up with germline, which may come from a read error. The chain uses TRBV11-2 and TRBJ2-5; 12 nucleotides align to TRBD2. This CDR3 has 20 residues. In germline, CDR1 is SGHAT, CDR2 FQNNGV. The CDR3, as DNA: TGTGCCAGCAGTTTAGATGTCCCGAACCTACTAGCGGGAGGTCGAGAGACCCAGTACTTC. It codes for CASSLDVPNLLAGGRETQYF.

The table lists this clonotype with a count of one. The gene calls are TRBV10-3 and TRBJ1-2; D remains ambiguous. Germline CDR1 reads ENHRY; CDR2 reads SYGVKD. V dropped 7 bases and J dropped 5 bases, with 23 bases sitting between them. CDR3 length: 16 amino acids. The CDR3 loop is CAIIPIGLEGGYGYTF. CDR3 sequence (DNA): TGTGCCATCATCCCCATCGGGCTCGAGGGCGGTTATGGCTACACCTTC.

This clonotype is labeled large (0.1 to 1%). The chain combines TRBV11-2 with TRBJ2-1; TRBD2 matches at 9 bases. The V and J ends lost 4 bases and 8 bases, in that order; junction bases with no gene match: 12. Germline V gene sequence: CDR1 SGHAT, CDR2 FQNNGV. This CDR3 spans 16 amino acids. CDR3: CASSSRPSGRIYEQFF. The CDR3 DNA reads TGTGCCAGCAGCTCGCGCCCCAGCGGGAGGATCTATGAGCAGTTCTTC.

This clonotype was detected once. At one end, the junction sequence differs from germline, possibly due to a read error. The rearrangement uses TRBV12-3 or TRBV12-4 and TRBJ2-6; possibly TRBD1 for D (5 bases). The CDR3 totals 14 residues. The CDR3 reads CAGRRASGANALTF. For the CDR3, the DNA is TGTGCCGGCAGGAGAGCCTCTGGGGCCAACGCCCTGACTTTC.

This clonotype was recorded at least ten times. The chain carries TRBV29-1 and TRBJ2-7; perhaps TRBD2 as D (5 bases). Germline CDR1 SQVTM, CDR2 ANQGSEA. Between the trimmed V and J ends, which lost 4 bases and 7 bases, there was a span of 17 bases. The CDR3 has 13 residues. CDR3 bases: TGCAGCGTTGCTTCGGGCACCACGGGAGAGCAGTACTTC. Amino acid sequence: CSVASGTTGEQYF.

The sample holds many counts of this clonotype. The chain is built from TRBV6-1 and TRBJ1-2; 7 bases are a match to TRBD1. With V trimmed by 7 bases and J by 3 bases, 8 bases remained unmatched. The CDR3 covers 14 residues. From germline, CDR1 is MNHNS and CDR2 SASEGT. DNA for the CDR3: TGTGCCAGCACCCGAGGGGGCAGCCACTATGGCTACACCTTC. This encodes CASTRGGSHYGYTF.

This clonotype was observed at least ten times. The gene calls are TRBV4-1 and TRBJ1-4; D gene uncertain. Germline CDR1 MGHRA, CDR2 YSYEKL. The CDR3 runs to 15 residues. The germline V and J ends were trimmed by 0 bases and 7 bases, with 12 bases remaining between them. The DNA for the CDR3 is TGCGCCAGCAGCCAAGAAGAATGGGCTACTGAAAAACTGTTTTTT. This encodes CASSQEEWATEKLFF.

The V gene is TRBV4-1, the J gene TRBJ2-7, with TRBD2 matching over 8 bases. Germline V gene lookup returns CDR1 MGHRA and CDR2 YSYEKL. The CDR3 is 17 amino acids. Unmatched junction bases numbered 15, after V lost 8 bases and J lost 0 bases. The CDR3 reads CASVQDLAGTLSYEQYF. In DNA, the CDR3 is TGCGCCAGCGTCCAAGATTTAGCGGGGACACTCTCCTACGAGCAGTACTTC.

Worth noting for this clonotype: This clone may be a read error of a much larger clone one base away. The gene calls are TRBV28 and TRBJ1-5, with 9 bases that match TRBD1. Per germline, CDR1 MDHEN and CDR2 SYDVKM. This CDR3 region has 15 residues. CDR3 in DNA: TGTGTCAGCAGTTTCGGGGACAGGGACAATCAGCCCCAGCATTTT. Protein product: CVSSFGDRDNQPQHF.

This clonotype was observed at least ten times. The chain joins TRBV5-5 to TRBJ2-7; 11 bases line up with TRBD1. Germline V gives CDR1 SGHKS, CDR2 YYEKEE (reference sequence). The CDR3 is 15 amino acids. V lost 3 bases to trimming and J lost 4 bases; unmatched junction nucleotides: 6. CDR3 nucleotide sequence: TGTGCCAGCAGCTGGGCCGGGACAGGGGGTTACGAGCAGTACTTC. This gives the protein CASSWAGTGGYEQYF.

V usage is TRBV6-6 and J usage is TRBJ2-5; D is undetermined. Germline CDR1 is MNHNY and CDR2 is SVGAGI (reference sequence). CDR3 length equals 12 residues. The CDR3 spells CASAWAQETQYF. The CDR3 bases are TGTGCAAGCGCTTGGGCCCAAGAGACCCAGTACTTC.

Comment on this clonotype: One end of the junction fails to match germline, which may point to a read error. The gene calls are TRBV4-2 and TRBJ1-2; D is ambiguous. The CDR3 is 17 residues long. Germline CDR1 and CDR2: LGHNA and YNFKEQ. CDR3 in amino acids: CTSSQDHAAWQLYGYTF. The CDR3 DNA follows: TGTACCAGCAGCCAGGACCATGCCGCATGGCAGCTCTATGGCTACACCTTC.

This clonotype was picked up one time. Its ends do not fully match the called genes, so a read error is possible. CDR3 in DNA: TGTGCCAGCAGCCGCGGGATAGGGGCGTCCTACGAGCAGCACTTC. As protein: CASSRGIGASYEQHF. The rearrangement joins TRBV11-3 to TRBJ2-7; a weak D match, TRBD2 (6 bases). The germline CDR1 and CDR2 sequences are SGHNT and YENEEA. The CDR3 has 15 residues.

This clonotype was seen only once. Compared with germline, one end of the junction differs, possibly owing to a read error. V and J are TRBV10-3 and TRBJ2-4; D unclear. CDR1 ENHRY and CDR2 SYGVKD come from the germline V gene. CDR3 length equals 13 residues. The CDR3 DNA is TGTACCATCAGTGAGGCAGTCAAAAACATTCAGTACTTC. It encodes CTISEAVKNIQYF.

As concerns this clonotype: One junction end disagrees with the germline gene, perhaps due to a read error. The gene calls are TRBV6-1 and TRBJ2-1, with unresolved D. This CDR3 region has 13 residues. Germline loops: CDR1 MNHNS, CDR2 SASEGT. CDR3 in amino acids: CASSGSMGNEQFF. CDR3 coding DNA: TGCGCCAGCAGTGGATCTATGGGCAATGAGCAGTTCTTC.

Turning to this clonotype: As the CDR3 is not closed by the conserved phenylalanine or tryptophan, this likely results from a read error. This chain links TRBV10-3 with TRBJ2-1; 11 bases line up with TRBD2. The CDR3 is 13 residues long. The germline gives CDR1 ENHRY, CDR2 SYGVKD. The V segment lost 10 bases and the J segment 7 bases; nucleotides outside the gene matches: 6. In DNA form, the CDR3 reads TGTGCCACCGGGACTAGCGGTTTGAATGAGCAGTTCTCC. It encodes CATGTSGLNEQFS.

The DNA for the CDR3 is TGTACCATCAGCTTGGATATCGGACTAGCCATGGATGAGCAGTTCTTC. This sequence encodes CTISLDIGLAMDEQFF. The J gene is TRBJ2-1, the V gene TRBV11-2; TRBD2 matches at 8 bases. Germline V gives CDR1 SGHAT, CDR2 FQNNGV. CDR3 size: 16 residues.